The 19 T cell receptor beta chains below come from one sample, sequenced in a study of OX40 agonist ivuxolimab in advanced cancers. Library generation was performed with the immunoSEQ multiplex PCR assay. In TCRdb, the immuneACCESS table is reduced to in-frame sequences with V and J assigned. These tables do not hold every clone; where another copy was compared, an unresolved V gene accounts for under half, and the others remain unexplained. The sample profile shows about 49,000 clones; 65% to 90% of them were found once. Clones ranked in the top ten supply 5% to 7.5% of the sample. Source: CD4+ or CD8+ T cells sorted from blood, taken in a trial of the OX40 agonist ivuxolimab. The receptors here all came from an adult with an advanced solid tumor such as melanoma, head and neck, liver or kidney cancer.

This clone is a singleton in its sample. The chain carries TRBV27 and TRBJ2-1, with 7 nucleotides matching TRBD2. The ends lost 3 bases at V and 5 bases at J; junction bases unmatched: 13. Germline V gives CDR1 MNHEY, CDR2 SMNVEV (reference sequence). This CDR3 contains 17 residues. CDR3 region: CASSFSGGRAMDNEQFF. The CDR3 DNA reads TGTGCCAGCAGTTTCTCGGGGGGAAGGGCGATGGACAATGAGCAGTTCTTC.

The chain recombines TRBV7-2 with TRBJ1-2; 7 nucleotides align to TRBD1. This CDR3 has 14 residues. Germline loops: CDR1 SGHTA, CDR2 FQGNSA. The junction had 9 bases not matched to a gene; V was cut back by 5 bases and J by 6 bases. CDR3 protein: CASSPFDRVDGYTF. The CDR3 nucleotides are TGTGCCAGCAGCCCATTCGACAGGGTAGATGGCTACACCTTC.

This chain joins TRBV27 and TRBJ1-2; D not resolved. The CDR3 extends over 13 amino acids. The ends were cut back, 6 bases at V and 5 bases at J, with 13 bases in the middle. In germline, CDR1 is MNHEY, CDR2 SMNVEV (reference sequence). CDR3 DNA sequence: TGTGCCAGCAGCTCGACCCGTGGGTATGGCTACACCTTC. Protein product: CASSSTRGYGYTF.

This clone was seen a single time. V is TRBV28 and J is TRBJ1-5; 12 positions agree with TRBD1. Germline V gene lookup returns CDR1 MDHEN and CDR2 SYDVKM. After removal of 3 bases from V and 7 bases from J, the junction contained 4 bases not matched to a gene. This CDR3 has 15 residues. The CDR3 is CASSFGTGGGQPQHF. The DNA for the CDR3 is TGTGCCAGCAGTTTCGGGACAGGGGGCGGCCAGCCCCAGCATTTT.

This clone is a singleton in its sample. The rearrangement links TRBV6-1 to TRBJ1-1; D possibly corresponds to TRBD1 (6 bases). V lost 5 bases and J lost 1, with 11 bases in between. The CDR3 has 14 residues. Germline V lookup: CDR1 MNHNS, CDR2 SASEGT. CDR3: CASSHKGQNTEAFF. Written as DNA, the CDR3 is TGTGCCAGCAGTCACAAGGGACAGAACACTGAAGCTTTCTTT.

CDR3 nucleotide sequence: TGTGCCAGCAGCTTGGGGAATCAGCCCCAGCATTTT. Its protein is CASSLGNQPQHF. The rearrangement links TRBV5-4 to TRBJ1-5; D ambiguous. V was cut by 0 bases and J by 4 bases, with 2 bases left in between. Per the germline V gene, CDR1 is SGHNT and CDR2 is YYREEE (reference sequence). This CDR3 is 12 amino acids long.

The chain carries TRBV27 and TRBJ2-2; D possibly corresponds to TRBD1 (5 bases). V was clipped by 7 bases and J by 2 bases, with 11 bases between them. CDR1 and CDR2 from the germline V gene are MNHEY and SMNVEV (reference sequence). The CDR3 totals 14 residues. The CDR3 nucleotides read TGTGCCAGCACCTTGACAGATAACACCGGGGAGCTGTTTTTT. It specifies CASTLTDNTGELFF.

The sample holds a few counts of this clone. The rearrangement links TRBV5-4 to TRBJ1-5; a possible D gene is TRBD1 (5 bases). There are 14 residues in the CDR3. V shed 3 bases and J shed 6 bases, with 13 bases lying between them. CDR1 SGHNT and CDR2 YYREEE come from the germline V gene (reference sequence). The CDR3 reads CASSSAGSGQPQHF. CDR3 coding DNA: TGTGCCAGCAGCTCAGCAGGGTCAGGTCAGCCCCAGCATTTT.

The CDR3 nucleotides are TGTGCCAGCAGTCTAGTCTCCTACGAGCAGTACTTC. It translates to CASSLVSYEQYF. The chain recombines TRBV28 with TRBJ2-7; D not certain. CDR1 MDHEN and CDR2 SYDVKM come from the germline V gene. The CDR3 extends over 12 amino acids. The V gene lost 5 bases and the J gene lost 0 bases, with 5 bases spanning the gap.

The J gene is TRBJ2-7, the V gene TRBV4-2; D is unresolved. Germline assignment: CDR1 LGHNA and CDR2 YNFKEQ. This CDR3 has 13 residues. V lost 3 bases, J lost 3 bases, and 9 bases lay in between. As DNA, the CDR3 is TGTGCCAGCAGCCAGGGTACGGGCTACGAGCAGTACTTC. Its protein product is CASSQGTGYEQYF.

The chain uses TRBV6-5 and TRBJ1-5; perhaps TRBD1 as D (6 bases). Trimming cost V 2 bases and J 7 bases, with 12 bases left between them. The CDR3 covers 14 residues. CDR1 MNHEY and CDR2 SVGAGI come from the germline V gene. This chain's CDR3 is CASSYGGADQPQHF. The DNA for the CDR3 is TGTGCCAGCAGTTACGGGGGGGCCGACCAGCCCCAGCATTTT.

The gene calls are TRBV6-1 and TRBJ2-7; D ambiguous. Germline CDR1 reads MNHNS; CDR2 reads SASEGT. The CDR3 covers 15 residues. Trimming stripped 0 bases from V and 3 bases from J, with 12 bases between. This CDR3 is CASSEAPPGIYEQYF. CDR3 DNA sequence: TGTGCCAGCAGTGAAGCGCCTCCTGGGATCTACGAGCAGTACTTC.

This chain uses TRBV27 with TRBJ2-1; 7 nucleotides agree with TRBD2. Germline CDR1 reads MNHEY; CDR2 reads SMNVEV (reference sequence). V shed 2 bases, J shed 6 bases, and the junction held 4 bases outside the gene matches. The length of the CDR3 is 14 residues. This chain's CDR3 is CASSLAGVGNEQFF. The CDR3 DNA follows: TGTGCCAGCAGTTTAGCGGGAGTGGGCAATGAGCAGTTCTTC.

The rearrangement joins TRBV15 to TRBJ1-1, with 10 positions matching TRBD1. The germline V gene has CDR1 LNHNV and CDR2 YYDKDF (reference sequence). Trimming at V came to 1 base and at J to 4 bases, leaving 6 bases not matched to a gene. CDR3 length: 16 amino acids. CDR3 DNA sequence: TGTGCCACCAGCAGAGCGCCCTGGACAGGGGGCACTGAAGCTTTCTTT. Its translation: CATSRAPWTGGTEAFF. Based on the CDR3 plus reference TRBV15 and TRBJ1-1, the full variable domain is DAMVIQNPRYQVTQFGKPVTLSCSQTLNHNVMYWYQQKSSQAPKLLFHYYDKDFNNEADTPDNFQSRRPNTSFCFLDIRSPGLGDTAMYLCATSRAPWTGGTEAFFGQGTRLTVV.

This clone appeared a single time. The chain links TRBV28 to TRBJ2-2; 9 nucleotides agree with TRBD2. J gave up 3 bases and V 6 bases, and 5 bases lay outside the gene matches. Germline CDR1 MDHEN, CDR2 SYDVKM. The CDR3 length is 15 residues. CDR3 sequence: CASSPGLADTGELFF. CDR3 bases: TGTGCCAGCAGCCCGGGACTAGCCGACACCGGGGAGCTGTTTTTT.

The DNA of the CDR3 is TGTGCCACCAGCAGAGATGATTATCTGATGCACGAGCAGTACTTC. Translated, it gives CATSRDDYLMHEQYF. The chain joins TRBV15 to TRBJ2-7; no reliable D call. Per germline, CDR1 LNHNV and CDR2 YYDKDF (reference sequence). Trimming cost V 0 bases and J 5 bases, with 14 bases left between them. The CDR3 consists of 15 residues.

This rearrangement joins TRBV19 to TRBJ1-1; tentative D call: TRBD1 (5 bases). CDR1 and CDR2 from the germline V gene are LNHDA and SQIVND (reference sequence). V gave up 5 bases and J gave up 4 bases, with 14 bases separating them. CDR3 size: 14 residues. CDR3 sequence: CASSQGGASTEAFF. The CDR3 DNA sequence: TGTGCCAGTAGTCAGGGCGGAGCTAGCACTGAAGCTTTCTTT.

This clone qualifies as medium-sized (0.01 to 0.1%). The V call is TRBV11-2, the J call TRBJ2-1; tentative D call: TRBD2 (6 bases). Per germline, CDR1 SGHAT and CDR2 FQNNGV. Trimming shortened V by 2 bases and J by 5 bases, and 10 bases separated the two germline ends. The CDR3 is 14 residues long. The CDR3 loop is CASSLLASHNEQFF. DNA for the CDR3: TGTGCCAGCAGCTTACTAGCGTCCCACAATGAGCAGTTCTTC.

This chain connects TRBV6-5 to TRBJ1-2; D possibly corresponds to TRBD1 (6 bases). The V gene lost 11 bases and the J gene lost 4 bases, with 14 bases spanning the gap. From germline, CDR1 is MNHEY and CDR2 SVGAGI. This CDR3 comprises 12 residues. CDR3 nucleotide sequence: TGTGCCGCTACAGGGCGGGGCTATGGCTACACCTTC. Amino acid sequence: CAATGRGYGYTF.